Listed here are 17 T cell receptor beta chains from one sample, sequenced in a study of T cell responses to AZD1222 COVID-19 vaccine. Assay used: immunoSEQ multiplex PCR; TCRdb lists only in-frame clones, some missing. The sample contains 150,000 to 200,000 clones, approximately 90% of which appear only once. Here the sequenced sample was peripheral blood, taken on day 0 of AZD1222 vaccination. These receptors originate from an adult in good health.

The genes are TRBV6-1 and TRBJ1-5; D is unclear. Between the trimmed V and J ends, which lost 3 bases and 6 bases, there was a span of 12 bases. Per germline, CDR1 MNHNS and CDR2 SASEGT. The CDR3 is made up of 14 amino acids. CDR3 bases: TGTGCCAGCAGTGACAAAGGCAGCGGTCAGCCCCAGCATTTT. As protein: CASSDKGSGQPQHF.

The J gene is TRBJ2-5, the V gene TRBV6-5; D is tentatively TRBD1 or TRBD2 (5 bases each). The germline CDR1 and CDR2 sequences are MNHEY and SVGAGI. V was trimmed by 2 bases and J by 3 bases, leaving 13 bases between them. CDR3 size: 15 residues. DNA for the CDR3: TGTGCCAGCAGTTACGCCCGGGGCATGGAAGAGACCCAGTACTTC. Translated: CASSYARGMEETQYF.

The chain combines TRBV2 with TRBJ2-3, with D unclear. Trimming took 6 bases from V and 6 from J, leaving 7 bases between them. From germline, CDR1 is SNHLY and CDR2 FYNNEI. The CDR3 runs 11 residues. The DNA for the CDR3 is TGTGCCAGCAGCGCCCTCGATACGCAGTATTTT. Translated: CASSALDTQYF.

J is TRBJ1-2 and V is TRBV7-9; tentative D call: TRBD1 (6 bases). The germline V gene has CDR1 SEHNR and CDR2 FQNEAQ (reference sequence). The CDR3 runs 13 residues. V was clipped by 4 bases and J by 4 bases, with 10 bases between them. The CDR3 nucleotides read TGTGCCAGCAGCTCGGACAGACTCTATGGCTACACCTTC. Protein product: CASSSDRLYGYTF.

The chain recombines TRBV2 with TRBJ2-7; the D call may be TRBD1 or TRBD2 (6 bases each). Trimming removed 1 base from V and 6 bases from J, with 13 bases in between. The V gene's germline CDR1 is SNHLY and CDR2 FYNNEI. This CDR3 comprises 14 residues. CDR3 DNA: TGTGCCAGCAGTGAAGTCCTCCGGGGGCGCGAGCAGTACTTC. Its translation: CASSEVLRGREQYF.

In this sample, this clone is medium-sized. V is TRBV4-2 and J is TRBJ1-4; a weak D match, TRBD1 (5 bases). CDR3 length: 16 amino acids. Looked up from germline, CDR1 is LGHNA and CDR2 is YNFKEQ. Trimming shortened V by 4 bases and J by 6 bases, and 18 bases separated the two germline ends. The CDR3 nucleotides read TGTGCCAGCAGCCCCGCCGCAGGGTCCGGGGATGAAAAACTGTTTTTT. This translates into CASSPAAGSGDEKLFF.

The chain recombines TRBV2 with TRBJ1-2, with unresolved D. V lost 4 bases and J lost 8, with 17 bases in between. The germline CDR1 and CDR2 sequences are SNHLY and FYNNEI. The CDR3 is 14 residues long. The CDR3, as DNA: TGTGCCAGCAGTGTAGGAGAAAAGGTCACCGGCTACACCTTC. Translating it yields CASSVGEKVTGYTF.

The chain is built from TRBV27 and TRBJ2-7, with 14 positions matching TRBD2. The CDR3 is 16 amino acids. CDR1 is MNHEY and CDR2 is SMNVEV in the germline V gene (reference sequence). V shed 5 bases, J shed 6 bases, and the junction held 9 bases outside the gene matches. This CDR3 is CASSPRGLAGASEQYF. CDR3 in DNA: TGTGCCAGCAGTCCGAGGGGACTAGCGGGAGCCAGCGAGCAGTACTTC.

This clone was picked up a small number of times. CDR3 sequence: CTSSQTRQGGNQPQHF. CDR3 DNA sequence: TGCACCAGCAGCCAGACCCGACAGGGCGGGAATCAGCCCCAGCATTTT. This chain connects TRBV1 to TRBJ1-5; the DNA was not used to check the table's D call, TRBD1. TRBV1 corresponds to a pseudogene. The CDR3 is 16 residues long.

The chain recombines TRBV5-4 with TRBJ1-3; 7 nucleotides match TRBD1. This CDR3 has 16 amino acids. With 4 bases clipped from V and 4 bases from J, the junction kept 11 bases outside the gene matches. Looked up from germline, CDR1 is SGHNT and CDR2 is YYREEE (reference sequence). Here the CDR3 DNA reads TGTGCCAGCAGCCCATCCAGTTACAGGGGCGGAAACACCATATATTTT. Translated: CASSPSSYRGGNTIYF. Drawing the rest from reference TRBV5-4 and TRBJ1-3, the complete variable domain is ETGVTQSPTHLIKTRGQQVTLRCSSQSGHNTVSWYQQALGQGPQFIFQYYREEENGRGNFPPRFSGLQFPNYSSELNVNALELDDSALYLCASSPSSYRGGNTIYFGEGSWLTVV.

The chain carries TRBV4-1 and TRBJ1-2, with 9 bases matching TRBD1. The CDR3 runs 18 residues. V gave up 2 bases and J gave up 4 bases; unmatched junction bases: 14. Looked up from germline, CDR1 is MGHRA and CDR2 is YSYEKL. The DNA of the CDR3 is TGCGCCAGCAGCCAAAGGAGGGTTGGGACAGGGCCTCTCTATGGCTACACCTTC. Its translation is CASSQRRVGTGPLYGYTF.

V and J are TRBV11-2 and TRBJ2-1, with D perhaps TRBD2 (6 bases). With 5 bases removed from V and 5 bases from J, the gap between germline ends came to 22 bases. Germline V gene sequence: CDR1 SGHAT, CDR2 FQNNGV. This CDR3 is 17 amino acids long. The CDR3 DNA follows: TGTGCCAGCAGCCCCACGGGAGCCGCTAAGGAACACAATGAGCAGTTCTTC. Its protein product is CASSPTGAAKEHNEQFF. Drawing the rest from reference TRBV11-2 and TRBJ2-1, the complete variable domain is EAGVAQSPRYKIIEKRQSVAFWCNPISGHATLYWYQQILGQGPKLLIQFQNNGVVDDSQLPKDRFSAERLKGVDSTLKIQPAKLEDSAVYLCASSPTGAAKEHNEQFFGPGTRLTVL.

The chain joins TRBV27 to TRBJ2-2, with D perhaps matching TRBD1 (6 bases). The CDR3 is 14 amino acids. The V and J ends lost 6 bases and 9 bases respectively, with 17 bases between them. Germline V gene data show CDR1 as MNHEY and CDR2 as SMNVEV (reference sequence). The CDR3 coding sequence is TGTGCCAGCAGCTTCAGGGGCCGGATTCGGGAGCTGTTTTTT. It encodes CASSFRGRIRELFF.

The chain links TRBV15 to TRBJ1-1; D not certain. Germline V gives CDR1 LNHNV, CDR2 YYDKDF (reference sequence). This CDR3 contains 14 residues. V dropped 0 bases and J dropped 4 bases, with 9 bases sitting between them. The CDR3 coding sequence is TGTGCCACCAGCAGAGAAAGGGTAAGCACTGAAGCTTTCTTT. As protein: CATSRERVSTEAFF. Full variable domain (rest looked up from reference TRBV15 and TRBJ1-1): DAMVIQNPRYQVTQFGKPVTLSCSQTLNHNVMYWYQQKSSQAPKLLFHYYDKDFNNEADTPDNFQSRRPNTSFCFLDIRSPGLGDTAMYLCATSRERVSTEAFFGQGTRLTVV.

The V and J genes are TRBV27 and TRBJ1-6, with a weak D call TRBD1 (5 bases). The CDR3 covers 16 residues. CDR1 and CDR2 (germline): MNHEY, SMNVEV (reference sequence). The V and J ends lost 2 bases and 7 bases respectively, with 15 bases between them. The CDR3 DNA sequence: TGTGCCAGCAGTTTAGGGGTACGGTCAGGGAATTCACCCCTCCACTTT. It yields the protein CASSLGVRSGNSPLHF.

The J gene is TRBJ1-4, the V gene TRBV18; D is ambiguous. Germline V gene data show CDR1 as KGHSH and CDR2 as LQKENI. The V end lost 0 bases, the J end lost 4 bases, and 12 bases lay between the germline ends. This CDR3 region has 16 residues. The CDR3 reads CASSPPQFVGNEKLFF. Here the CDR3 DNA reads TGTGCCAGCTCACCACCTCAGTTTGTTGGTAATGAAAAACTGTTTTTT.

The chain links TRBV18 to TRBJ1-3, with TRBD1 matching 7 bases. This CDR3 contains 17 residues. CDR1 and CDR2 from the germline V gene are KGHSH and LQKENI. Losses at the gene ends were 4 bases for V and 1 base for J; bases not matched to a gene: 10. In DNA form, the CDR3 reads TGTGCCAGCTCACTTACCGGGACAGCGGCATCTGGAAACACCATATATTTT. As protein: CASSLTGTAASGNTIYF.